The 19 T cell receptor beta chains given below trace back to one sample, sequenced in a study of cytomegalovirus exposure and HLA in healthy donors. Primers for the PCR totalled 60 Vbeta and 13 Jbeta. The method was immunoSEQ multiplex PCR; TCRdb's version includes in-frame clones alone and lacks a portion of them. The sample yields 200,000 to 250,000 clones, about 72% seen once. What was sequenced was PBMCs. Receptors were obtained from a male donor in good health and CMV-seronegative.

V usage is TRBV10-3 and J usage is TRBJ2-7, with TRBD1 identical over 11 bases. Unmatched junction bases numbered 5, after V lost 5 bases and J lost 2 bases. This CDR3 contains 15 residues. Germline-derived CDR1 and CDR2 are ENHRY and SYGVKD. The CDR3 protein is CAISSTGQGAYEQYF. CDR3 sequence (DNA): TGTGCCATCAGTAGTACGGGACAGGGGGCCTACGAGCAGTACTTC.

The CDR3 DNA is TGTGCCAGCAGCCAAGAAACAGGGTCCAATGAGCAGTTCTTC. It codes for CASSQETGSNEQFF. The V call is TRBV4-2, the J call TRBJ2-1, with D possibly TRBD1 on 6 matching bases. This CDR3 region has 14 residues. V was clipped by 0 bases and J by 6 bases, with 9 bases between them. CDR1 LGHNA and CDR2 YNFKEQ come from the germline V gene.

The sample holds one count of this clone. Other DNA sequences from this sample encode an identical CDR3 as well. The chain couples TRBV18 to TRBJ2-4; D uncertain. V was cut by 0 bases and J by 0 bases, with 6 bases left in between. Germline V gene data show CDR1 as KGHSH and CDR2 as LQKENI. There are 15 residues in the CDR3. The CDR3: CASSPPSVAKNIQYF. The CDR3 DNA reads as TGTGCCAGCTCACCACCCTCGGTAGCCAAAAACATTCAGTACTTC.

This clone appeared a few times. The chain employs TRBV29-1 and TRBJ1-2; the D is unclear. There are 10 residues in the CDR3. Trimming left V 6 bases short and J 8 bases short, with 10 bases between. From germline, CDR1 is SQVTM and CDR2 ANQGSEA. The CDR3 sequence is CSVGVRGYTF. The CDR3 nucleotides read TGCAGCGTCGGGGTCCGCGGCTACACCTTC.

Points on this clone: One end of the junction is discordant with germline, which a read error may explain. The V call is TRBV7-7, the J call TRBJ2-5, with TRBD2 matching 8 bases. Germline V CDR1 and CDR2: SSHAT, FNYEAQ (reference sequence). The CDR3 contains 17 residues. The CDR3 loop is CASSLGLGAGAGETQYF. In nucleotides, the CDR3 is TGTGCTAGCAGCTTAGGCCTGGGAGCGGGGGCGGGAGAGACCCAGTACTTC.

The J gene is TRBJ2-7, the V gene TRBV2; TRBD2 matches at 10 bases. CDR1 is SNHLY and CDR2 is FYNNEI in the germline V gene. The J segment lost 7 bases and the V segment lost 5 bases, leaving 11 bases of the junction unmatched. The CDR3 spans 15 residues. CDR3 protein: CASSYSGRLKREQYF. The CDR3 DNA follows: TGTGCCAGCAGTTATAGCGGGAGGCTGAAACGGGAGCAGTACTTC.

The genes are TRBV7-3 and TRBJ2-1, with TRBD2 matching over 9 bases. This CDR3 spans 15 amino acids. With 5 bases clipped from V and 8 bases from J, the junction kept 10 bases outside the gene matches. The germline gives CDR1 SGHTA, CDR2 FQGTGA. CDR3: CASSKRTSVADEQFF. In DNA, the CDR3 is TGTGCCAGCAGCAAACGGACTAGCGTTGCCGATGAGCAGTTCTTC.

This clone has only a few counts. The rearrangement joins TRBV7-9 to TRBJ1-4; tentative D call: TRBD1 (5 bases). Per germline, CDR1 SEHNR and CDR2 FQNEAQ (reference sequence). Trimming pared 0 bases from V and 2 bases from J, leaving 13 bases between. CDR3 length: 17 residues. The CDR3 sequence: CASSLASIGATNEKLFF. The CDR3 DNA follows: TGTGCCAGCAGCTTAGCGAGCATAGGGGCGACTAATGAAAAACTGTTTTTT.

J is TRBJ1-1 and V is TRBV27, with a tentative D call TRBD1 (5 bases). V lost 3 bases and J lost 1, with 9 bases in between. This CDR3 spans 14 amino acids. Looked up from germline, CDR1 is MNHEY and CDR2 is SMNVEV (reference sequence). CDR3 amino acids: CASSFQGGNTEAFF. Here the CDR3 DNA reads TGTGCCAGCAGTTTCCAGGGAGGGAACACTGAAGCTTTCTTT.

The chain joins TRBV28 to TRBJ1-5; D is possibly TRBD1 (6 bases). V was pared by 3 bases and J by 0 bases, with 15 bases between. This CDR3 has 17 amino acids. Germline-derived CDR1 and CDR2 are MDHEN and SYDVKM. CDR3 region: CASSFHRTDYSNQPQHF. The CDR3 coding sequence is TGTGCCAGCAGTTTCCACAGGACAGACTATAGCAATCAGCCCCAGCATTTT.

This chain uses TRBV19 with TRBJ2-5; 9 bases align to TRBD2. From germline, CDR1 is LNHDA and CDR2 SQIVND (reference sequence). The V and J ends lost 2 bases and 3 bases, in that order; junction bases with no gene match: 1. The CDR3 covers 14 residues. The CDR3 bases are TGTGCCAGTAGTATACGACTAGCGGAAGAGACCCAGTACTTC. This encodes CASSIRLAEETQYF. Supplemented by reference TRBV19 and TRBJ2-5, the full variable domain reads DGGITQSPKYLFRKEGQNVTLSCEQNLNHDAMYWYRQDPGQGLRLIYYSQIVNDFQKGDIAEGYSVSREKKESFPLTVTSAQKNPTAFYLCASSIRLAEETQYFGPGTRLLVL.

The chain uses TRBV25-1 and TRBJ2-7; D is unclear. Germline CDR1 is MGHDK and CDR2 is SYGVNS. The CDR3 length is 13 residues. V lost 1 base and J 5 bases, leaving 9 bases between the germline ends. The CDR3 sequence: CASSEWADHEQYF. For the CDR3, the DNA is TGTGCCAGCAGTGAATGGGCCGACCACGAGCAGTACTTC.

Concerning this clone: This same CDR3 is encoded by further DNA sequences in the sample. The chain employs TRBV9 and TRBJ2-7; a weak D match, TRBD2 (5 bases). The germline CDR1 and CDR2 sequences are SGDLS and YYNGEE. This CDR3 has 15 residues. Deletions cut 0 bases from V and 0 bases from J, with 10 bases between. CDR3 residues: CASSVGSGSSYEQYF. CDR3 bases: TGTGCCAGCAGCGTAGGAAGCGGCAGCTCCTACGAGCAGTACTTC.

The J gene is TRBJ2-2, the V gene TRBV16; D perhaps matches TRBD2 (6 bases). The CDR3 consists of 14 residues. The ends were cut back, 2 bases at V and 6 bases at J, with 10 bases in the middle. Germline V gives CDR1 KGHSY, CDR2 FQNENV. CDR3 protein: CASSQVRRAGELFF. Here the CDR3 DNA reads TGTGCCAGCAGCCAAGTCCGGAGGGCCGGGGAGCTGTTTTTT.

The J gene is TRBJ2-5, the V gene TRBV7-2; D remains unclear. The last part of the DNA fits TRBJ2-7 better; the J call may be wrong. Per germline, CDR1 SGHTA and CDR2 FQGNSA. CDR3 size: 11 residues. The CDR3 DNA sequence: TGTGCCAGCAGCTTAGATTACGAGCAGTACTTC. This translates into CASSLDYEQYF.

This chain uses TRBV6-1 with TRBJ1-4; possible D gene TRBD1, 6 bases. V was clipped by 4 bases and J by 5 bases, with 14 bases between them. The CDR3 extends over 15 amino acids. In germline, CDR1 is MNHNS, CDR2 SASEGT. The CDR3 coding sequence is TGTGCCAGCAGTGGGGGCCGGGGGGCGAATGAAAAACTGTTTTTT. Translation: CASSGGRGANEKLFF.

Only one count was recorded for this clone. The chain uses TRBV7-2 and TRBJ2-1, with 10 bases fitting TRBD2. CDR1 SGHTA and CDR2 FQGNSA come from the germline V gene. V shed 1 base, J shed 9 bases, and the junction held 6 bases outside the gene matches. This CDR3 has 15 residues. The chain's CDR3 is CASSLELAGRSEQFF. CDR3 nucleotides: TGTGCCAGCAGCTTAGAACTAGCGGGAAGAAGTGAGCAGTTCTTC.

The J gene is TRBJ2-1, the V gene TRBV1; the table's D call of TRBD2 was not tested on the DNA. TRBV1 is a documented pseudogene. This CDR3 spans 15 amino acids. For the CDR3, the DNA is TGCACCAGCAGCCGACCCTTAGCTGAGGAGAATGAGCAGTTCTTC. It is translated as CTSSRPLAEENEQFF.

This clone turned up a few times. The junction differs from germline at one of its ends, possibly a read error. V gene TRBV7-9 combines with J gene TRBJ2-5; 7 nucleotides line up with TRBD1. Looked up from germline, CDR1 is SEHNR and CDR2 is FQNEAQ (reference sequence). This CDR3 spans 16 amino acids. The CDR3 loop is CSSSSYGGQRRETQYF. CDR3 DNA sequence: TGTTCCAGCAGCTCATATGGGGGACAGCGGAGAGAGACCCAGTACTTC.